Reported below is one TCR beta chain. Which antigen it targets is not known. No base quality information exists; no much larger clone differs at one position. This specimen belongs to a study of lymphopenia after photon versus proton radiotherapy (dated by TCRdb to the late 2010s). For context, the study as a whole: In patients with gastrointestinal tumors who developed high-grade lymphopenia, the study compared the immunological effects of photon radiation therapy with those of proton radiation therapy. A cohort of about 22 patients with gastrointestinal tumors who received either photon or proton therapy and subsequently developed lymphopenia was included. The goal of the study was to characterize the differences between the two radiation modalities in how they affect the immune system.

V is clipped by 4 bases and J by 7 bases, and the sequence between their germline boundaries is 19 bases long. CDR1 and CDR2 are read off the germline V gene as MNHEY and SVGAGI. Its CDR3 holds 15 amino acids, cysteine through phenylalanine. Solely the CDR3 DNA is kept, with 45 bases framed from the first base. Overall results and qualifications from the work: The survival association was assessed only in patients who died, and better survival with proton therapy was presented by the authors as a possibility rather than a demonstrated result. After the lymphocyte count nadir, photon-treated repertoires showed oligoclonal expansion, especially of CD8+ Temra cells, which drove the drop in diversity. Across the cohort, an inverse correlation was found between a larger post-nadir drop in TCR diversity and overall survival time among patients who died. During treatment, patients who received proton therapy stayed relatively stable, whereas patients who received photon therapy lost naive T cells and TCR diversity and gained effector/memory populations.

Receptor amplification or capture employed the immunoSEQ multiplex PCR assay. T cell repertoires were profiled by deep sequencing of rearranged TCR beta loci, alongside multiparametric flow cytometry. The source is immuneACCESS, and TCRdb retained only in-frame sequences with V and J called. Part of the clones is not carried over; for the studies checked, unresolved V genes explain less than half of this, and the remainder is unexplained. The sample table shows 65,000 to 85,000 clones, and 92% are seen once. The biggest ten clones account for 2.2% of the sample. This TCR derives from a woman between 40 and 50 years old with cholangiocarcinoma. The chain is made from TRBV6-5 and TRBJ1-2; TRBD1 is a possible D gene, resting on 6 matching bases. Sequenced material: peripheral blood, taken from a patient treated with photon-based radiotherapy. The nucleotide sequence is TGTGCCAGCAGTTCGAATGCGTTGGGGGCAGTTGGCTACACCTTC. This translates into CASSSNALGAVGYTF.